The T cell receptor beta chain under discussion was sequenced for a study of shared clonotypes between healthy human individuals. Study-level background: The people who gave samples were a couple of women and three men aged 18 to 49. The study, taken as a whole, reports: Expectations were that clonotype sharing among donors would be affected by sequencing depth.

The table came from immunoSEQ multiplex PCR; TCRdb's copy has only in-frame clones and leaves some out. The sample shows around 510,000 clones, around 78% of them seen only once. Comments on this clone: The antigen remains unidentified.

Germline CDR1 and CDR2: LNHNV and YYDKDF (reference sequence). The V and J ends lost 3 bases and 1 base respectively, with 12 bases between them. The CDR3 is 15 residues long. The sequence was collected from a woman aged 40 to 50 in good health. Some clones in this sample may be carry-over from other donors' samples. Material: PBMCs. The gene calls are TRBV15 and TRBJ2-5, with D perhaps matching TRBD1 or TRBD2 (6 bases each). Here the CDR3 DNA reads TGTGCCACCAGCAGCGGCAGGGGACTCCAAGAGACCCAGTACTTC. Amino acid sequence: CATSSGRGLQETQYF.